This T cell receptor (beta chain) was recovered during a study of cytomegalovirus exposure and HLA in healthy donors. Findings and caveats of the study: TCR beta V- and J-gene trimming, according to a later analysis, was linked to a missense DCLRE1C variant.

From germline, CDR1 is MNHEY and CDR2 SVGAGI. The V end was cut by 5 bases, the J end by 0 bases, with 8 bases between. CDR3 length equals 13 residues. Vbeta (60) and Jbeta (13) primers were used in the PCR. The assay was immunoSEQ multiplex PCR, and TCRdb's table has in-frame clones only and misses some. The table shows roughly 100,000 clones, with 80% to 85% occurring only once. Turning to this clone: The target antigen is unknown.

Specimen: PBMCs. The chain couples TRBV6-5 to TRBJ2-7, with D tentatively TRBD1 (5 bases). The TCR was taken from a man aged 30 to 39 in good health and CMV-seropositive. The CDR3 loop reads CASSRGHSYEQYF. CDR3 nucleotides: TGTGCCAGCAGTAGGGGCCACTCCTACGAGCAGTACTTC.